This T cell receptor beta chain is from a study of OX40 agonist ivuxolimab in advanced cancers. About the research overall: Hepatocellular carcinoma, melanoma, renal cell or head and neck cancer occurred in dose-escalation patients. One hepatocellular carcinoma and a couple of cutaneous melanoma patients partially responded.

Regarding this clone: Antigen unknown.

Method: immunoSEQ multiplex PCR; TCRdb's copy keeps in-frame clones and lacks some. The table lists some 96,000 clones, approximately 90% of them singletons. Whole-study findings and limits: Near-lowest levels of clonal expansion characterized partial responders at 0.1-3.0 mg/kg.

This receptor was obtained from an adult with an advanced solid tumor such as melanoma, head and neck, liver or kidney cancer. The sequencing here drew on CD4+ or CD8+ T cells sorted from blood, taken in a trial of the OX40 agonist ivuxolimab.

CDR3 bases: TGTGCCAGCACTGGAGGGGGCGGCTATGGCTACACCTTC. Residues: CASTGGGGYGYTF. The chain couples TRBV7-9 to TRBJ1-2, with 7 bases aligning to TRBD1. The CDR3 length is 13 residues. V was clipped by 7 bases and J by 4 bases; unmatched bases: 6. Per the germline V gene, CDR1 is SEHNR and CDR2 is FQNEAQ (reference sequence).